This TCR beta chain emerged from a study of blood T cell repertoires in COVID-19. V was trimmed by 6 bases and J by 7 bases, leaving 18 bases between them. Germline CDR1 reads MDHEN; CDR2 reads SYDVKM. The CDR3 sequence is 14 residues long. Only in-frame clones appear in the TCRdb table, and some are missing; sequencing was by immunoSEQ multiplex PCR. The sample lists about 220,000 clones; roughly four fifths were seen once. The clonotype originates from a woman in her thirties or forties with acute COVID-19. The chain links TRBV28 to TRBJ1-2; a weak D match, TRBD1 (6 bases). Sequencing was done on a sample of PBMCs or T cells enriched from blood (not recorded which). Here the CDR3 reads CASRSQGRVAGYTF. Written as DNA, the CDR3 is TGTGCCAGCAGGTCCCAGGGGCGGGTCGCTGGCTACACCTTC.